This entry features one T cell receptor (beta chain) sequence. This CDR3 contains 15 residues. Germline V lookup: CDR1 PRHDT, CDR2 FYEKMQ (reference sequence). Trimming took 5 bases from V and 0 from J; bases not matched to a gene: 5. The source of the sample is a study of blood T cell repertoires in COVID-19. Method: immunoSEQ multiplex PCR; TCRdb's copy keeps in-frame clones and lacks some. This sample has about 170,000 clones, with around four fifths found just once. V and J are TRBV13 and TRBJ1-1, with 8 bases matching TRBD1. The TCR originated in a woman aged 45 to 65 in a cohort exposed to, infected with or recovered from COVID-19 (not recorded which). The material sequenced was PBMCs or T cells enriched from blood (not recorded which). CDR3 DNA: TGTGCCAGCAGCGGACAGGGCTACATGAACACTGAAGCTTTCTTT. It codes for CASSGQGYMNTEAFF.